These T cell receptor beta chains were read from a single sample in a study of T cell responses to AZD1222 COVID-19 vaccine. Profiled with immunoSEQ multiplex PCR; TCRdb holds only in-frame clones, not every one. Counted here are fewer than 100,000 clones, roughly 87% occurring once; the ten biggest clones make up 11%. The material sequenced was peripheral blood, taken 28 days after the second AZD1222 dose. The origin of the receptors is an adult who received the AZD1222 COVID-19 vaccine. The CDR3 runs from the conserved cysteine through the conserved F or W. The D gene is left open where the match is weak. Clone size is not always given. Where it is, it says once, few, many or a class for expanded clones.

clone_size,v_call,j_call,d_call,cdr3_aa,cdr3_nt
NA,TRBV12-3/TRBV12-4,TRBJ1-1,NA,CASSPYPNTEAFF,TGTGCCAGCAGCCCTTATCCGAACACTGAAGCTTTCTTT
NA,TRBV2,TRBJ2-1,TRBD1,CASRTGFGAGNEQFF,TGTGCCAGCCGGACAGGGTTCGGGGCGGGGAATGAGCAGTTCTTC
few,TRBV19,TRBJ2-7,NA,CASNARGQGTYEQYF,TGTGCCAGTAACGCTAGGGGCCAGGGAACCTACGAGCAGTACTTC
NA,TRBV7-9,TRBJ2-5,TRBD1,CASSPPGGITGWSETQYF,TGTGCCAGCAGCCCACCAGGGGGAATAACAGGGTGGTCGGAGACCCAGTACTTC
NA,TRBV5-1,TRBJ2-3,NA,CASSLALAESTDTQYF,TGCGCCAGCAGCTTGGCCCTGGCAGAGAGCACAGATACGCAGTATTTT
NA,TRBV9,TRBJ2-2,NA,CATTGGPNTGELFF,TGTGCCACTACGGGGGGCCCGAACACCGGGGAGCTGTTTTTT
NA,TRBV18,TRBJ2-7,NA,CASSQVSYEQYF,TGTGCCAGCTCACAGGTGTCCTACGAGCAGTACTTC
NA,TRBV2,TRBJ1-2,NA,CASSPRVGGLNYGYTF,TGTGCCAGCAGTCCACGAGTGGGGGGCCTAAACTATGGCTACACCTTC
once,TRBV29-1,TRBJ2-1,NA,CSVDRSGDNEQFF,TGCAGCGTTGATCGGTCCGGAGACAATGAGCAGTTCTTC
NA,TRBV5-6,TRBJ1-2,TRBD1,CASRREGGRSGYTF,TGTGCCAGCAGGAGGGAAGGGGGCAGAAGTGGCTACACCTTC
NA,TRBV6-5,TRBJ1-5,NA,CASSYSGRGSNQPQHF,TGTGCCAGCAGTTACTCGGGCAGAGGTAGCAATCAGCCCCAGCATTTT
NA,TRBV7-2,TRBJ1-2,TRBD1,CASRQTGVSGYTF,TGTGCCAGCAGACAGACAGGGGTCAGTGGCTACACCTTC
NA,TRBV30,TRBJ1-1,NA,CAGEFNARGTEAFF,TGTGCCGGCGAATTTAACGCCCGGGGCACTGAAGCTTTCTTT